This T cell receptor (beta chain) comes out of a study of patients and donors after allogeneic stem cell transplantation. TCRdb reanalysed the RT-PCR reads using MiXCR and keeps one entry per CDR3 protein. The sample lists roughly 880,000 distinct CDR3 sequences; approximately 19% were seen once. This clonotype was found a few times. This TCR came from a human donor who was either an allogeneic HSCT recipient or a stem cell or donor lymphocyte infusion donor (not recorded which). It is not recorded whose cells these are; they may come from a transplant donor. The source material was blood, either unsorted or a sorted T cell fraction (not recorded which).

The CDR3 reads CASSPLGEGYGYTF. Here the CDR3 DNA reads TGTGCCAGCAGCCCACTCGGTGAAGGATATGGCTACACCTTC. This chain joins TRBV6-2 or TRBV6-3 and TRBJ1-2; no definite D call. The CDR3 is 14 residues long. Trimming shortened V by 6 bases and J by 5 bases, and 16 bases separated the two germline ends. Germline assignment: CDR1 MNHEY and CDR2 SVGEGT.